The entry below gives a single T cell receptor beta chain sequence along with its context. Its antigen is not known. Genes and germline are mouse. The DNA ends 1 residue before the CDR3 does, and the rest of the CDR3 is filled in from the germline J gene. Clones were sequenced by immunoSEQ multiplex PCR, and TCRdb holds only the in-frame ones, with some missing. The sample lists thousands of clones; approximately 42% were seen once. This record comes from a study of tissue T cells after allogeneic stem cell transplantation. Notes on the study in general: Few T cell clones were shared across patients, but motif clusters showed tissue-specific shared signatures. The study did not identify alloreactive or antigen-specific tissue TCRs, and some clones might be persisting host cells.

The junction had 4 bases not matched to a gene; V was cut back by 3 bases and J by 0 bases. Germline lookup yields CDR1 NSHNY and CDR2 SYGAGN. This CDR3 has 15 residues. Time point defined: mouse harvest day 7 after allogeneic transplant. The graft held 10^6 splenic CD5+ T cells and 10^7 T-cell-depleted bone marrow cells. Mice had MHC-mismatched B6 into BALB/c GVHD, sampled day 7 or 14. V and J are TRBV13-1 and TRBJ2-3; 7 bases match TRBD1. The clonotype was recovered from a female BALB/c mouse given C57BL/6 T cells with graft-versus-host disease after an allogeneic hematopoietic cell transplant. Sequenced sample: skin. CDR3 in amino acids: CASSGGQTSAETLYF. Incomplete CDR3 DNA: TGTGCCAGCAGTGGGGGACAGACTAGTGCAGAAACGCTGTAT.